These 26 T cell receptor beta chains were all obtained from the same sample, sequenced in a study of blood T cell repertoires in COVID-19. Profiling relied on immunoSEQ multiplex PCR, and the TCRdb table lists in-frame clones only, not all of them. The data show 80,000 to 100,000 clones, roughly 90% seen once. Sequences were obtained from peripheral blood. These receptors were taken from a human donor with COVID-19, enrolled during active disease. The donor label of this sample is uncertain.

DNA of the CDR3: TGTGCCAGCAGCTTAGGCGGGCCGACCAATGAGCAGTTCTTC. Its translation is CASSLGGPTNEQFF. This sequence joins TRBV11-1 and TRBJ2-1; perhaps TRBD2 as D (5 bases). Trimming stripped 1 base from V and 6 bases from J, with 10 bases between. The CDR3 is made up of 14 amino acids. CDR1 is SGHAT and CDR2 is FQDESV in the germline V gene (reference sequence).

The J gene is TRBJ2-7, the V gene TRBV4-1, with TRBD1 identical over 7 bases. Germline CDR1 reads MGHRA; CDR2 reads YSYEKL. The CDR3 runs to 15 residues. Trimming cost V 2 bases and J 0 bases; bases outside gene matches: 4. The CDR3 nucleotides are TGCGCCAGCAGCCAAACCGGGACAGTCTCCTACGAGCAGTACTTC. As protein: CASSQTGTVSYEQYF.

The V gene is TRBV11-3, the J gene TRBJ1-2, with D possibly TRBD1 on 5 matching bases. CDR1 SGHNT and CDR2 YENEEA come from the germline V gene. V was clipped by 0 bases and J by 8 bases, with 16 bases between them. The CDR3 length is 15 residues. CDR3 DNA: TGTGCCAGCAGCTTAGATCCGGGGGGTCGGGGAGGCTACACCTTC. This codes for CASSLDPGGRGGYTF. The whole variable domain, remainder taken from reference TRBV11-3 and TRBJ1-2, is EAGVVQSPRYKIIEKKQPVAFWCNPISGHNTLYWYLQNLGQGPELLIRYENEEAVDDSQLPKDRFSAERLKGVDSTLKIQPAELGDSAVYLCASSLDPGGRGGYTFGSGTRLTVV.

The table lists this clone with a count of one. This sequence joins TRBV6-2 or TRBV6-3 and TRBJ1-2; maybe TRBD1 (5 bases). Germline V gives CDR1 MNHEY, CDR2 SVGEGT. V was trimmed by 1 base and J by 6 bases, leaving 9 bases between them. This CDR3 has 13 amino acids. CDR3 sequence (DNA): TGTGCCAGCAGTTACTTGGCAGGGAATGGCTACACCTTC. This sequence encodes CASSYLAGNGYTF.

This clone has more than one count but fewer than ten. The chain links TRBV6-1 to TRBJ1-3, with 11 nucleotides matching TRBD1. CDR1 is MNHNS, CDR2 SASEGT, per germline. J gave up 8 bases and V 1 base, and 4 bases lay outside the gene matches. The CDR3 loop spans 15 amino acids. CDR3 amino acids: CASSEGTGGADTIYF. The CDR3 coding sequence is TGTGCCAGCAGTGAAGGGACAGGGGGCGCGGACACCATATATTTT.

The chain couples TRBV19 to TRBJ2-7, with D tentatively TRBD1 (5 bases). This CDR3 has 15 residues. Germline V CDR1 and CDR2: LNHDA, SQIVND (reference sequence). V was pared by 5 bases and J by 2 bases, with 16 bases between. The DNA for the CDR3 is TGTGCCAGTAGTTTGGGGCCAGCAACTCCCTACGAGCAGTACTTC. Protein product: CASSLGPATPYEQYF.

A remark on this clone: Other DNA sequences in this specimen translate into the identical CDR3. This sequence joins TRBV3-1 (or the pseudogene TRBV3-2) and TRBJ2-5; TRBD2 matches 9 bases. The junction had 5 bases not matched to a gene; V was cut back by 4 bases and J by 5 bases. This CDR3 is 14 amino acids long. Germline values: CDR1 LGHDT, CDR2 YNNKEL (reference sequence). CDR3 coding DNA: TGTGCCAGCAGCCGTGGGAGCGGGGGGGAGACCCAGTACTTC. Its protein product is CASSRGSGGETQYF.

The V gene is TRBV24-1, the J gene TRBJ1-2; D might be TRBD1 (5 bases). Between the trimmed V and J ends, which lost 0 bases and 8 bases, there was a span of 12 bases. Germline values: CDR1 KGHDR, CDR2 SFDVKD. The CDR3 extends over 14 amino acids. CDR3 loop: CATSDLCGGWGYTF. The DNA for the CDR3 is TGTGCCACCAGTGATTTGTGCGGGGGATGGGGCTACACCTTC.

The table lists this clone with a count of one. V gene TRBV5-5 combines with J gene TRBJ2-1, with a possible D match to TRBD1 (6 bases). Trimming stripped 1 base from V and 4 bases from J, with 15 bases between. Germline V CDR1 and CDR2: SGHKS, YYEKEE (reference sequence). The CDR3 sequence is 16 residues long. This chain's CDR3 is CASSLLGGTPYNEQFF. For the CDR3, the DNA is TGTGCCAGCAGCTTGTTGGGTGGGACACCTTACAATGAGCAGTTCTTC.

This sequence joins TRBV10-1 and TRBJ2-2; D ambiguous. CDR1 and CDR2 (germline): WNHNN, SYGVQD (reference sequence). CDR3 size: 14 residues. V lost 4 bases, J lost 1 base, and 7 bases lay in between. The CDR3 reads CASSVEVNTGELFF. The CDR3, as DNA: TGCGCCAGCAGTGTCGAGGTGAACACCGGGGAGCTGTTTTTT.

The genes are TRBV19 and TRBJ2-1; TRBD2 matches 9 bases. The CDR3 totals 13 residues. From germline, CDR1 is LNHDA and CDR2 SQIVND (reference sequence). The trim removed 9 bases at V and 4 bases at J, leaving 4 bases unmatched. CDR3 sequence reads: CASLAGSYNEQFF. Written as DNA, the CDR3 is TGTGCCAGCCTAGCGGGATCGTACAATGAGCAGTTCTTC.

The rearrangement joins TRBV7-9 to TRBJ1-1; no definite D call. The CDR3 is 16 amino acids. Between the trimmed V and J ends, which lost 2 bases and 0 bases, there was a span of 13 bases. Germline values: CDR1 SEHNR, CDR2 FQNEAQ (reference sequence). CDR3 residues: CASSLTGGLLNTEAFF. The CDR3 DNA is TGTGCCAGCAGCTTAACTGGAGGATTACTGAACACTGAAGCTTTCTTT.

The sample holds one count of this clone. This chain's CDR3 is CASSLQDSEAFF. The CDR3 DNA follows: TGTGCCAGCAGTTTACAAGACAGTGAAGCTTTCTTT. The rearrangement joins TRBV28 to TRBJ1-1; D perhaps matches TRBD1 (5 bases). The germline V gene encodes CDR1 MDHEN and CDR2 SYDVKM. The CDR3 is 12 residues long. Trimming took off 2 bases at V and 7 bases at J, with 8 bases between the two ends. Combining the CDR3 with reference TRBV28 and TRBJ1-1 gives the whole variable domain DVKVTQSSRYLVKRTGEKVFLECVQDMDHENMFWYRQDPGLGLRLIYFSYDVKMKEKGDIPEGYSVSREKKERFSLILESASTNQTSMYLCASSLQDSEAFFGQGTRLTVV.

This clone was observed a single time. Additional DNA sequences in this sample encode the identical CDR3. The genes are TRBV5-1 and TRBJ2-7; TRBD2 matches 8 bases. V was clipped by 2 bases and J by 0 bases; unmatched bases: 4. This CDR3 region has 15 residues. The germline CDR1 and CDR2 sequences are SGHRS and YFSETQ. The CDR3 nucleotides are TGCGCCAGCAGCTTAGACGGGAGGGGCTCCTACGAGCAGTACTTC. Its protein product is CASSLDGRGSYEQYF. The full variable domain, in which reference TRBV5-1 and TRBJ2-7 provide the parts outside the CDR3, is KAGVTQTPRYLIKTRGQQVTLSCSPISGHRSVSWYQQTPGQGLQFLFEYFSETQRNKGNFPGRFSGRQFSNSRSEMNVSTLELGDSALYLCASSLDGRGSYEQYFGPGTRLTVT.

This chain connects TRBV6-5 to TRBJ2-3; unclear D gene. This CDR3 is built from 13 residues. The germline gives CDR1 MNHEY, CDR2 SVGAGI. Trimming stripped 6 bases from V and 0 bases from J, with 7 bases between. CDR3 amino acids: CASSRSSTDTQYF. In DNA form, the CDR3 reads TGTGCCAGCAGCCGTTCCAGCACAGATACGCAGTATTTT.

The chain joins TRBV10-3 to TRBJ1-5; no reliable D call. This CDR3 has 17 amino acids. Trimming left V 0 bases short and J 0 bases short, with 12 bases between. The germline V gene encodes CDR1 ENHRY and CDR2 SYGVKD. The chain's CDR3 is CAISESTRSHSNQPQHF. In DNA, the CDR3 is TGTGCCATCAGTGAGTCCACGAGGAGCCATAGCAATCAGCCCCAGCATTTT.

The CDR3 DNA reads as TGTGCCAGCAGCGTGACAGGGAAACCCTACGAGCAGTACTTC. Encoded protein: CASSVTGKPYEQYF. The genes are TRBV11-2 and TRBJ2-7; TRBD1 matches at 7 bases. CDR3 length: 14 residues. The V segment lost 5 bases and the J segment 2 bases; nucleotides outside the gene matches: 6. Germline CDR1 and CDR2: SGHAT and FQNNGV. Together with reference TRBV11-2 and TRBJ2-7, the CDR3 gives the full variable domain: EAGVAQSPRYKIIEKRQSVAFWCNPISGHATLYWYQQILGQGPKLLIQFQNNGVVDDSQLPKDRFSAERLKGVDSTLKIQPAKLEDSAVYLCASSVTGKPYEQYFGPGTRLTVT.

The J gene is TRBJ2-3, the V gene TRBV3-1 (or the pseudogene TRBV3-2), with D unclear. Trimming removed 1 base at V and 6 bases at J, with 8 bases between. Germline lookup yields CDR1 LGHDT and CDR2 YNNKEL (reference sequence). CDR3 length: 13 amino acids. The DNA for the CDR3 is TGTGCCAGCAGCCAAGGGAGAGCGGATACGCAGTATTTT. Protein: CASSQGRADTQYF.

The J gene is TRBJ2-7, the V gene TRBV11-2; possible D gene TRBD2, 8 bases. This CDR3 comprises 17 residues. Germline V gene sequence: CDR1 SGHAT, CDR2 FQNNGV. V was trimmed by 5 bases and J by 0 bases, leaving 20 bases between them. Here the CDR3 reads CASSPRGAGGSSYEQYF. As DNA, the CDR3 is TGTGCCAGCAGCCCCAGGGGGGCGGGGGGTAGCTCCTACGAGCAGTACTTC.

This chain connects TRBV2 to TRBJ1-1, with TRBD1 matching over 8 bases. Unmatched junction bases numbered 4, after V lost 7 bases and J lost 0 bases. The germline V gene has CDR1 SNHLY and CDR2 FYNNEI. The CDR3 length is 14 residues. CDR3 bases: TGTGCCAGCAAGACAGGGGAAATGAACACTGAAGCTTTCTTT. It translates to CASKTGEMNTEAFF.

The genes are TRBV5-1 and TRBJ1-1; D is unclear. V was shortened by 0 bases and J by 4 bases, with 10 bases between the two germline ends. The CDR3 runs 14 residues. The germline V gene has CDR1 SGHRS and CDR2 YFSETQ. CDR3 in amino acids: CASSLASESTEAFF. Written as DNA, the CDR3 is TGCGCCAGCAGCTTGGCCTCTGAGAGCACTGAAGCTTTCTTT.

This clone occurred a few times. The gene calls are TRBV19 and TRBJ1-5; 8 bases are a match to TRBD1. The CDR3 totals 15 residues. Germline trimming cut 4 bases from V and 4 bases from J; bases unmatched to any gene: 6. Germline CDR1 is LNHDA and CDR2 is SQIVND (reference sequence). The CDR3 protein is CASSTLGTGNQPQHF. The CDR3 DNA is TGTGCCAGTAGTACGCTTGGGACAGGAAATCAGCCCCAGCATTTT.

CDR3 sequence reads: CASSWLPDRWSSYNSPLHF. The CDR3 DNA is TGTGCCAGCAGCTGGCTCCCGGACAGGTGGAGCTCCTATAATTCACCCCTCCACTTT. The chain joins TRBV5-5 to TRBJ1-6; 7 nucleotides agree with TRBD1. This CDR3 spans 19 amino acids. Germline loops: CDR1 SGHKS, CDR2 YYEKEE (reference sequence). The V and J ends lost 3 bases and 0 bases, in that order; junction bases with no gene match: 12.

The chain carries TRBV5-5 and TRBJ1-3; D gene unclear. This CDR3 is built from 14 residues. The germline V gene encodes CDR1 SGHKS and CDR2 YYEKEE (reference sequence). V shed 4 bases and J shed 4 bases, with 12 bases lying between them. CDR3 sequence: CASSPSRGGNTIYF. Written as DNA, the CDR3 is TGTGCCAGCAGCCCGTCCCGGGGAGGAAACACCATATATTTT.

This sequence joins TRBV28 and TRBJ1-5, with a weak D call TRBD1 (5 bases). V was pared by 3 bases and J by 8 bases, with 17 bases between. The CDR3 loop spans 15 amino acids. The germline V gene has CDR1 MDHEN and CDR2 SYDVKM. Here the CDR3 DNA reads TGTGCCAGCAGTTTGCTCGGGCAGGGCCGTGAGCCCCAGCATTTT. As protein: CASSLLGQGREPQHF. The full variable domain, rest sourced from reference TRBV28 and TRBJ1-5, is DVKVTQSSRYLVKRTGEKVFLECVQDMDHENMFWYRQDPGLGLRLIYFSYDVKMKEKGDIPEGYSVSREKKERFSLILESASTNQTSMYLCASSLLGQGREPQHFGDGTRLSIL.

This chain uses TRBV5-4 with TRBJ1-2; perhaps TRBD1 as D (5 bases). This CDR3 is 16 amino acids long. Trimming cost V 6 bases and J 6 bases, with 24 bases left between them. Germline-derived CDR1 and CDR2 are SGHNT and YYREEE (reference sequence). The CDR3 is CASTKGGRGVLHGYTF. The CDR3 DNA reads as TGTGCCAGCACCAAGGGAGGGAGGGGCGTTCTTCATGGCTACACCTTC.